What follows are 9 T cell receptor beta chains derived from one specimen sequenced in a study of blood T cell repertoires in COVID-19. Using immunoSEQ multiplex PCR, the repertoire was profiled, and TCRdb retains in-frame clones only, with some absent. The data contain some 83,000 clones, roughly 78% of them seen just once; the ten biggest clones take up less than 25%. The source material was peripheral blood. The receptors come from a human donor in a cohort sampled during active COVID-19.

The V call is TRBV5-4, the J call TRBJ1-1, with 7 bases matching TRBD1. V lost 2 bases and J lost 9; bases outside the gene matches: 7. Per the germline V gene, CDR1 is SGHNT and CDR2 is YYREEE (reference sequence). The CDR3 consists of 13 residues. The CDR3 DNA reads TGTGCCAGCAGCTTTCTCCCGGGACAGAAAGCTTTCTTT. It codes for CASSFLPGQKAFF.

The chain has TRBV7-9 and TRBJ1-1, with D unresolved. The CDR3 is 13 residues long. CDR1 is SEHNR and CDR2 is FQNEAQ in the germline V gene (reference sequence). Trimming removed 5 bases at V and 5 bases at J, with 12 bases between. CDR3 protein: CASSPNPGTEAFF. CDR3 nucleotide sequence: TGTGCCAGCAGCCCAAACCCGGGGACTGAAGCTTTCTTT.

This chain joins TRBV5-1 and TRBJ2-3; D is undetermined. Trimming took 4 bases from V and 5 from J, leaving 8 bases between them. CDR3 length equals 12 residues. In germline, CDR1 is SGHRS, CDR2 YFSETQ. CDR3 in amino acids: CASSEIRDTQYF. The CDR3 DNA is TGCGCCAGCAGCGAAATTAGAGATACGCAGTATTTT.

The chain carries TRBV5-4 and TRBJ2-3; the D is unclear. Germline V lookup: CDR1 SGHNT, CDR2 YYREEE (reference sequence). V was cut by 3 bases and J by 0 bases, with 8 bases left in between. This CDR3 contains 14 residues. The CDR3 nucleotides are TGTGCCAGCAGCTCGTTGAGCAGCACAGATACGCAGTATTTT. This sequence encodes CASSSLSSTDTQYF.

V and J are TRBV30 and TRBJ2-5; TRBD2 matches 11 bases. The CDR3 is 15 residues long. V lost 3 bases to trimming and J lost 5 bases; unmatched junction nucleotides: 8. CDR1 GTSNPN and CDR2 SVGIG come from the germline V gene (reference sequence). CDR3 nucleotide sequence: TGTGCCTGGAGCTTACGACTAGCGGGGATGGAGACCCAGTACTTC. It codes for CAWSLRLAGMETQYF.

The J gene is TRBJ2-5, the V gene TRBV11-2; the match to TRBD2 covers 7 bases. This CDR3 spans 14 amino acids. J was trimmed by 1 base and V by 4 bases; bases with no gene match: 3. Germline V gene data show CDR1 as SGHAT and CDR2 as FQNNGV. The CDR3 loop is CASSSGLGQETQYF. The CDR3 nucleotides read TGTGCCAGCAGCTCAGGACTAGGCCAAGAGACCCAGTACTTC.

CDR3 amino acids: CASSYGAGTGETQYF. The CDR3 DNA sequence: TGTGCCAGCAGTTACGGGGCAGGGACTGGGGAGACCCAGTACTTC. The rearrangement links TRBV6-5 to TRBJ2-5; D is perhaps TRBD2 (6 bases). Trimming shortened V by 2 bases and J by 5 bases, and 15 bases separated the two germline ends. The CDR3 is 15 amino acids. The germline gives CDR1 MNHEY, CDR2 SVGAGI.

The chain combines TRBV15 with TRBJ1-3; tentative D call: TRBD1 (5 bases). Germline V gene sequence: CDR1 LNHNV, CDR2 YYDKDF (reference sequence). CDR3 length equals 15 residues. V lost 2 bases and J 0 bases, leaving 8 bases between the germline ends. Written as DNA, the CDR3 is TGTGCCACCAGCAGAACTACAGGCTCTGGAAACACCATATATTTT. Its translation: CATSRTTGSGNTIYF.

The CDR3, as DNA: TGTGCCAGCAGTTCATACTCACCAGGGGAATTCGACGAGCAGTACTTC. Its translation is CASSSYSPGEFDEQYF. This chain uses TRBV28 with TRBJ2-7, with a weak D call TRBD1 (6 bases). Germline V gene sequence: CDR1 MDHEN, CDR2 SYDVKM. The CDR3 contains 16 residues. The V gene lost 4 bases and the J gene lost 5 bases, with 21 bases spanning the gap.